One and the same sample provided the 16 T cell receptor beta chains below, sequenced in a study of shared clonotypes between healthy human individuals. Terminally differentiated effector memory CD45RA+ cells were excluded from the naive CD8 cells, which were CD45RO-negative and positively selected for CCR7. Libraries were prepared by immunoSEQ multiplex PCR; TCRdb keeps only in-frame clonotypes and omits some of them. The sample carries about 2,100,000 clones, more than 85% recorded once. The sample consisted of naive CD8+ T cells from PBMCs. These receptor sequences come from a man between 18 and 29 years old in good health. Some clones in this sample may be carry-over from other donors' samples.

The CDR3 loop reads CASSYDAGEHYEQYF. CDR3 bases: TGTGCCAGCAGTTACGACGCGGGAGAACACTACGAGCAGTACTTC. This chain connects TRBV6-5 to TRBJ2-7; 7 bases fit TRBD2. The CDR3 sequence is 15 residues long. CDR1 and CDR2 from the germline V gene are MNHEY and SVGAGI. V lost 2 bases and J lost 3; bases outside the gene matches: 7.

The chain is built from TRBV6-5 and TRBJ2-1; D is unclear. Trimming removed 0 bases at V and 5 bases at J, with 11 bases between. This CDR3 region has 15 residues. CDR1 and CDR2 (germline): MNHEY, SVGAGI. CDR3 in DNA: TGTGCCAGCAGTTACTCGAGAGGATTCAACAATGAGCAGTTCTTC. This sequence encodes CASSYSRGFNNEQFF.

The genes are TRBV29-1 and TRBJ1-1; tentative D call: TRBD1 (6 bases). The CDR3 is 17 amino acids. Germline V gene lookup returns CDR1 SQVTM and CDR2 ANQGSEA. DNA for the CDR3: TGCACCCTCACCAGGGTATCTGAAGAGGACAGCAAAACGGAAGCTTTCTTT. As protein: CTLTRVSEEDSKTEAFF.

Concerning this clone itself: The same CDR3 can be traced to other DNA sequences in this sample. V is TRBV11-2 and J is TRBJ1-5; D unclear. Germline CDR1 and CDR2: SGHAT and FQNNGV. The CDR3 length is 12 residues. V was shortened by 5 bases and J by 4 bases, with 6 bases between the two germline ends. DNA for the CDR3: TGTGCCAGCAGCACCGGGAATCAGCCCCAGCATTTT. This encodes CASSTGNQPQHF.

The CDR3 DNA follows: TGTGCCAGCAAGGGGACATTCCAAGAGACCCAGTACTTC. Its protein product is CASKGTFQETQYF. The rearrangement joins TRBV27 to TRBJ2-5; tentatively, D is TRBD1 (6 bases). This CDR3 has 13 amino acids. The V end lost 7 bases, the J end lost 1 base, and 10 bases lay between the germline ends. Germline lookup yields CDR1 MNHEY and CDR2 SMNVEV (reference sequence).

This chain uses TRBV19 with TRBJ1-1; no firm D call. Germline V CDR1 and CDR2: LNHDA, SQIVND (reference sequence). V was cut by 3 bases and J by 0 bases, with 8 bases left in between. This CDR3 comprises 14 residues. CDR3 in DNA: TGTGCCAGTAGTATCTTAGCTATGAACACTGAAGCTTTCTTT. Residues: CASSILAMNTEAFF.

The chain couples TRBV13 to TRBJ2-2, with 9 bases lining up with TRBD2. V lost 0 bases and J lost 3; bases outside the gene matches: 8. Per the germline V gene, CDR1 is PRHDT and CDR2 is FYEKMQ (reference sequence). The CDR3 is made up of 18 amino acids. CDR3: CASSLGLLAGGYTGELFF. The CDR3 DNA reads TGTGCCAGCAGCTTAGGCCTTCTGGCGGGAGGGTACACCGGGGAGCTGTTTTTT.

This clone was seen only once. The chain combines TRBV15 with TRBJ2-7; D call uncertain. Germline V gene data show CDR1 as LNHNV and CDR2 as YYDKDF (reference sequence). Trimming removed 1 base at V and 3 bases at J, with 13 bases between. CDR3 length equals 15 residues. The CDR3 DNA is TGTGCCACCAGCAGAGGGGTTGGGCCTAGCTACGAGCAGTACTTC. It encodes CATSRGVGPSYEQYF.

The V and J genes are TRBV27 and TRBJ2-7; D possibly corresponds to TRBD2 (5 bases). Deletions cut 5 bases from V and 1 base from J, with 12 bases between. This CDR3 has 14 residues. The germline gives CDR1 MNHEY, CDR2 SMNVEV (reference sequence). The DNA for the CDR3 is TGTGCCAGCAGTCCCCCGGGCGGGTCCTACGAGCAGTACTTC. Its protein product is CASSPPGGSYEQYF.

The rearrangement joins TRBV9 to TRBJ2-3; TRBD2 might be the D (5 bases). There are 16 residues in the CDR3. The V gene lost 0 bases and the J gene lost 2 bases, with 13 bases spanning the gap. Germline CDR1 and CDR2: SGDLS and YYNGEE. CDR3 region: CASSVESGEPTDTQYF. The CDR3 DNA follows: TGTGCCAGCAGCGTAGAGTCCGGGGAACCCACAGATACGCAGTATTTT.

The chain employs TRBV27 and TRBJ1-2; tentatively, D is TRBD1 (6 bases). Germline CDR1 reads MNHEY; CDR2 reads SMNVEV (reference sequence). V lost 6 bases to trimming and J lost 4 bases, with 21 bases between them. The CDR3 runs 16 residues. This CDR3 is CASSPTSLTGIYGYTF. CDR3 nucleotide sequence: TGTGCCAGCAGCCCAACGTCCCTCACAGGGATCTATGGCTACACCTTC.

This chain uses TRBV19 with TRBJ2-1; D remains ambiguous. Trimming took off 3 bases at V and 1 base at J, with 10 bases between the two ends. This CDR3 is built from 15 residues. The germline gives CDR1 LNHDA, CDR2 SQIVND (reference sequence). The CDR3 DNA follows: TGTGCCAGTAGTATTTCAGTGGGATCCTACAATGAGCAGTTCTTC. Its translation is CASSISVGSYNEQFF.

The V call is TRBV6-1, the J call TRBJ2-5; D possibly corresponds to TRBD2 (5 bases). Trimming cost V 3 bases and J 4 bases, with 18 bases left between them. CDR1 is MNHNS, CDR2 SASEGT, per germline. This CDR3 has 16 amino acids. The CDR3: CASSDDPGPAGETQYF. CDR3 nucleotides: TGTGCCAGCAGTGATGATCCGGGTCCGGCGGGAGAGACCCAGTACTTC.

This clone has only a few counts. The rearrangement uses TRBV10-3 and TRBJ1-2, with a weak D call TRBD1 (6 bases). V dropped 11 bases and J dropped 2 bases, with 15 bases sitting between them. The CDR3 runs 13 residues. Germline CDR1 reads ENHRY; CDR2 reads SYGVKD. The CDR3 coding sequence is TGTGCCGTGAGGACAGATACAAACTATGGCTACACCTTC. Amino acids: CAVRTDTNYGYTF.

The chain has TRBV7-6 and TRBJ1-3; D is unresolved. The CDR3 consists of 16 residues. Germline V lookup: CDR1 SGHVS, CDR2 FNYEAQ. Trimming cost V 5 bases and J 3 bases, with 17 bases left between them. The CDR3 sequence is CASSPSALSLGNTIYF. The CDR3 DNA sequence: TGTGCCAGCAGCCCATCCGCGCTATCCCTTGGAAACACCATATATTTT.

V usage is TRBV10-2 and J usage is TRBJ2-7; maybe TRBD2 (5 bases). CDR3 length: 18 residues. CDR1 and CDR2 from the germline V gene are WSHSY and SAAADI. V was trimmed by 2 bases and J by 2 bases, leaving 22 bases between them. CDR3 protein: CASSELLLPTDGAYEQYF. For the CDR3, the DNA is TGCGCCAGCAGTGAGCTTTTACTCCCCACGGACGGGGCCTACGAGCAGTACTTC.